This TCR beta chain appears in the sequencing data of a study of tumor and adjacent non-tumor tissue in lung cancer. Across the whole study: Samples averaged roughly 4 million productive TCRbeta reads each.

Germline V gives CDR1 SGHNT, CDR2 YYREEE (reference sequence). The CDR3 length is 15 residues. Three rounds of nested PCR, following a modified ARM-PCR protocol, produced the TCRbeta library. TCRdb fed the multiplex PCR reads into MiXCR, producing one record per CDR3 protein. The sample has 100,000 or so distinct CDR3 sequences, around three fifths seen once. On this clonotype: A single base separates this from a much larger clone, so it may be a read error.

The template was RNA from unsorted bulk tissue. Distant lung tissue was collected more than 3 cm away from the tumor edge. Sequenced sample: distant non-tumor lung tissue. The receptor's source is a man aged 25-45 years with non-small cell lung cancer. The chain joins TRBV5-4 to TRBJ1-1; D is unclear. In DNA form, the CDR3 reads TGTGCCATCAGCTTAGGTGGTCAGCTGAACACTGAAGCTTTCTTT. It yields the protein CAISLGGQLNTEAFF.